This TCR beta chain was sequenced for a study of OX40 agonist ivuxolimab in advanced cancers. Background on the study: Patients treated during dose escalation were battling hepatocellular carcinoma, melanoma, renal cell or head and neck cancer. Mean age approximately 66 years, range about 20 to 85; about 81% male. General study results and limits: At doses 0.1 to 3.0 mg/kg, CD4+ and CD8+ clones expanded.

The repertoire was sequenced with immunoSEQ multiplex PCR; TCRdb's copy has only in-frame clones and lacks some. The sample has approximately 86,000 clones, roughly 91% seen once. Comment on this clone: Its antigen is currently unknown.

Deletions cut 6 bases from V and 12 bases from J, with 17 bases between. This CDR3 has 13 residues. Per germline, CDR1 WSHSY and CDR2 SAAADI. This sequence originates from an adult with an advanced solid tumor such as melanoma, head and neck, liver or kidney cancer. The source material was CD4+ or CD8+ T cells sorted from blood, sampled in a trial of the OX40 agonist ivuxolimab. This chain joins TRBV10-2 and TRBJ2-2, with a possible D match to TRBD1 (6 bases). DNA for the CDR3: TGCGCCAGCAGAGACTCAGGGGACCGACAGCTGTTTTTT. Residues: CASRDSGDRQLFF.